These 30 T cell receptor beta chains share one sample of origin, sequenced in a study of response to subunit inactivated influenza vaccine. From the RT-PCR reads, TCRdb called clonotypes with MiXCR, one entry per CDR3 protein. The sample carries 500,000 or so distinct CDR3 sequences, approximately 11% recorded once. Sequenced here: PBMCs from blood, sampled 40 to 50 days after vaccination. These TCRs come from a man aged 50 to 60 who received an inactivated influenza vaccine.

This clonotype has at least ten counts. The chain recombines TRBV10-3 with TRBJ2-7; D perhaps matches TRBD2 (6 bases). Germline V gene data show CDR1 as ENHRY and CDR2 as SYGVKD. V lost 4 bases, J lost 7 bases, and 17 bases lay in between. The CDR3 contains 14 residues. CDR3 sequence reads: CAISVLGTSGEQYF. CDR3 bases: TGTGCCATCAGTGTCCTGGGGACTTCGGGGGAGCAGTACTTC.

The J gene is TRBJ2-7, the V gene TRBV7-9, with 8 positions matching TRBD1. Germline CDR1 SEHNR, CDR2 FQNEAQ (reference sequence). CDR3 length equals 14 residues. Trimming at V came to 6 bases and at J to 5 bases, leaving 9 bases not matched to a gene. The CDR3 region is CASRGADRGNEQYF. The CDR3 region has the DNA TGTGCCAGCAGGGGAGCAGACAGGGGTAACGAGCAGTACTTC. The full variable domain, completed using reference TRBV7-9 and TRBJ2-7, is DTGVSQNPRHKITKRGQNVTFRCDPISEHNRLYWYRQTLGQGPEFLTYFQNEAQLEKSRLLSDRFSAERPKGSFSTLEIQRTEQGDSAMYLCASRGADRGNEQYFGPGTRLTVT.

This chain uses TRBV10-1 with TRBJ2-3, with 8 bases matching TRBD2. Germline V gene sequence: CDR1 WNHNN, CDR2 SYGVQD (reference sequence). V lost 6 bases, J lost 0 bases, and 5 bases stayed unmatched. This CDR3 has 15 amino acids. The CDR3, as DNA: TGCGCCAGCAGCCTACTAGCGGAGAGCACAGATACGCAGTATTTT. Translated, it gives CASSLLAESTDTQYF.

This clonotype was counted at least ten times. The chain combines TRBV20-1 with TRBJ2-7; D gene unclear. The V gene's germline CDR1 is DFQATT and CDR2 SNEGSKA (reference sequence). CDR3 length equals 8 residues. The CDR3 nucleotides are TGCAACCAACACGAGCAGTACTTC. It codes for CNQHEQYF.

This sequence joins TRBV6-1 and TRBJ1-5; 9 nucleotides agree with TRBD1. The CDR3 consists of 15 residues. Germline V gene sequence: CDR1 MNHNS, CDR2 SASEGT. With 7 bases clipped from V and 7 bases from J, the junction kept 11 bases outside the gene matches. CDR3: CASKPAGTGTQPQHF. The CDR3 coding sequence is TGTGCCAGCAAACCAGCCGGGACAGGGACCCAGCCCCAGCATTTT.

The rearrangement joins TRBV4-1 to TRBJ1-5, with D tentatively TRBD1 (5 bases). This CDR3 is 15 amino acids long. The V gene lost 3 bases and the J gene lost 3 bases, with 12 bases spanning the gap. Germline CDR1 is MGHRA and CDR2 is YSYEKL. The CDR3 region is CASSHPGPTNQPQHF. CDR3 DNA sequence: TGCGCCAGCAGCCACCCGGGACCGACCAATCAGCCCCAGCATTTT.

This clonotype was detected once. A much bigger clone sits one base away, suggesting this may be a read error. This chain connects TRBV20-1 to TRBJ2-1; D is unclear. The CDR3 has 13 residues. Germline assignment: CDR1 DFQATT and CDR2 SNEGSKA (reference sequence). The CDR3: CGVEPKGYNEQFF. The CDR3 region has the DNA TGCGGTGTTGAGCCCAAGGGCTACAATGAGCAGTTCTTC.

This chain joins TRBV5-6 and TRBJ1-1; D is unclear. Germline assignment: CDR1 SGHDT and CDR2 YYEEEE. Between the trimmed V and J ends, which lost 4 bases and 7 bases, there was a span of 11 bases. The CDR3 has 12 residues. The CDR3 protein is CASSALLREAFF. CDR3 sequence (DNA): TGTGCCAGCAGCGCCCTTCTCCGTGAAGCTTTCTTT.

This chain links TRBV24-1 with TRBJ2-1; 8 bases line up with TRBD2. This CDR3 comprises 14 residues. J was trimmed by 6 bases and V by 5 bases; bases with no gene match: 5. Germline CDR1 KGHDR, CDR2 SFDVKD. The CDR3 region has the DNA TGTGCCACCAGTGTCGCGGGAGGAAGCAATGAGCAGTTCTTC. Its translation is CATSVAGGSNEQFF.

The V gene is TRBV4-3, the J gene TRBJ1-3; TRBD1 might be the D (5 bases). CDR3 length equals 17 residues. CDR1 is LGHNA, CDR2 YSLEER, per germline. Trimming took off 0 bases at V and 0 bases at J, with 12 bases between the two ends. CDR3 sequence (DNA): TGCGCCAGCAGCCAAGAGGCGCCAGGGAGCTCTGGAAACACCATATATTTT. Translating it yields CASSQEAPGSSGNTIYF.

This chain links TRBV7-2 with TRBJ1-1; D unclear. The CDR3 loop spans 15 amino acids. V was clipped by 0 bases and J by 5 bases, with 13 bases between them. Germline CDR1 is SGHTA and CDR2 is FQGNSA. CDR3 sequence: CASSLAVGRSTEAFF. Written as DNA, the CDR3 is TGTGCCAGCAGCTTAGCGGTCGGGAGGAGTACTGAAGCTTTCTTT. The whole variable domain, remainder taken from reference TRBV7-2 and TRBJ1-1, is GAGVSQSPSNKVTEKGKDVELRCDPISGHTALYWYRQSLGQGLEFLIYFQGNSAPDKSGLPSDRFSAERTGGSVSTLTIQRTQQEDSAVYLCASSLAVGRSTEAFFGQGTRLTVV.

This clonotype was picked up a small number of times. The chain carries TRBV7-2 and TRBJ2-7; D gene unclear. Germline V gene lookup returns CDR1 SGHTA and CDR2 FQGNSA. Trimming pared 5 bases from V and 7 bases from J, leaving 15 bases between. This CDR3 comprises 13 residues. The CDR3 loop is CASSARTIGEQYF. The CDR3 DNA reads TGTGCCAGCAGCGCACGGACGATCGGAGAGCAGTACTTC. Variable domain in full (rest from reference TRBV7-2 and TRBJ2-7): GAGVSQSPSNKVTEKGKDVELRCDPISGHTALYWYRQSLGQGLEFLIYFQGNSAPDKSGLPSDRFSAERTGGSVSTLTIQRTQQEDSAVYLCASSARTIGEQYFGPGTRLTVT.

The chain uses TRBV6-5 and TRBJ1-3; D not certain. This CDR3 is built from 14 residues. The germline V gene encodes CDR1 MNHEY and CDR2 SVGAGI. Trimming shortened V by 4 bases and J by 0 bases, and 7 bases separated the two germline ends. The CDR3 nucleotides read TGTGCCAGCAGTTCCGATTACTCTGGAAACACCATATATTTT. The encoded protein is CASSSDYSGNTIYF.

This clonotype was counted at least ten times. The rearrangement uses TRBV4-1 and TRBJ2-7; a weak D match, TRBD1 (5 bases). V was clipped by 0 bases and J by 0 bases, with 6 bases between them. Germline lookup yields CDR1 MGHRA and CDR2 YSYEKL. The CDR3 has 14 residues. CDR3 in DNA: TGCGCCAGCAGCCAAGATGACAGCTCCTACGAGCAGTACTTC. Residues: CASSQDDSSYEQYF.

The sample holds a few counts of this clonotype. This chain connects TRBV29-1 to TRBJ2-1; tentative D call: TRBD2 (5 bases). Trimming took off 8 bases at V and 1 base at J, with 12 bases between the two ends. Germline CDR1 reads SQVTM; CDR2 reads ANQGSEA. This CDR3 has 13 amino acids. CDR3 DNA: TGCAGCATTACGGGGTATTCCTACAATGAGCAGTTCTTC. This translates into CSITGYSYNEQFF.

This clonotype has at least ten counts. This chain uses TRBV6-5 with TRBJ2-1, with 9 positions matching TRBD2. With V trimmed by 0 bases and J by 0 bases, 3 bases remained unmatched. The germline CDR1 and CDR2 sequences are MNHEY and SVGAGI. This CDR3 spans 17 amino acids. CDR3 in DNA: TGTGCCAGCAGTTACTCGTGGCGGGGGGGCTCCTACAATGAGCAGTTCTTC. It codes for CASSYSWRGGSYNEQFF.

The genes are TRBV28 and TRBJ2-7; D might be TRBD1 or TRBD2, each matching 5 bases. Germline CDR1 and CDR2: MDHEN and SYDVKM. This CDR3 region has 14 residues. V lost 7 bases and J lost 5, with 18 bases in between. Written as DNA, the CDR3 is TGTGCCAGCAACCACCGGGACGGGGTAAACGAGCAGTACTTC. Translated, it gives CASNHRDGVNEQYF.

The V and J genes are TRBV7-2 and TRBJ2-3; 8 nucleotides match TRBD2. V was clipped by 2 bases and J by 2 bases; unmatched bases: 6. Germline V gene sequence: CDR1 SGHTA, CDR2 FQGNSA. This CDR3 is 16 amino acids long. CDR3 in amino acids: CASSLYSGGFTDTQYF. The DNA for the CDR3 is TGTGCCAGCAGCTTATATTCGGGGGGGTTCACAGATACGCAGTATTTT. The variable domain in full, completed from reference TRBV7-2 and TRBJ2-3, reads GAGVSQSPSNKVTEKGKDVELRCDPISGHTALYWYRQSLGQGLEFLIYFQGNSAPDKSGLPSDRFSAERTGGSVSTLTIQRTQQEDSAVYLCASSLYSGGFTDTQYFGPGTRLTVL.

This clonotype was observed a handful of times. This chain links TRBV12-3 or TRBV12-4 with TRBJ1-1; possibly TRBD1 for D (5 bases). The V and J ends lost 2 bases and 11 bases respectively, with 9 bases between them. The CDR3 spans 11 residues. CDR3 sequence: CASSLSKGAFF. CDR3 nucleotide sequence: TGTGCCAGCAGTTTAAGTAAGGGGGCTTTCTTT.

This clonotype was seen ten or more times. The chain joins TRBV5-1 to TRBJ2-5; 12 nucleotides match TRBD1. Germline CDR1 is SGHRS and CDR2 is YFSETQ. V lost 4 bases and J lost 2; bases outside the gene matches: 6. The CDR3 sequence is 16 residues long. CDR3: CASSGTGGVGQETQYF. CDR3 nucleotide sequence: TGCGCCAGCAGCGGGACAGGGGGCGTAGGACAAGAGACCCAGTACTTC.

The V and J genes are TRBV5-6 and TRBJ2-3; possibly TRBD2 for D (6 bases). From germline, CDR1 is SGHDT and CDR2 YYEEEE. The CDR3 is 17 residues long. V lost 4 bases and J lost 5, with 23 bases in between. The CDR3 here is CASSPTTSGGPEDTQYF. CDR3 sequence (DNA): TGTGCCAGCAGCCCTACCACCTCAGGAGGGCCTGAAGATACGCAGTATTTT.

This clonotype was detected only a few times. The J gene is TRBJ2-1, the V gene TRBV7-8, with 10 bases lining up with TRBD2. V lost 1 base to trimming and J lost 4 bases; unmatched junction nucleotides: 10. CDR3 size: 18 residues. Germline-derived CDR1 and CDR2 are SGHVS and FQNEAQ. The CDR3 region is CASSLENVRTSGYNEQFF. As DNA, the CDR3 is TGTGCCAGCAGCTTAGAGAACGTACGGACTAGCGGTTACAATGAGCAGTTCTTC.

The chain links TRBV5-1 to TRBJ2-5; 7 bases match TRBD2. Germline values: CDR1 SGHRS, CDR2 YFSETQ. This CDR3 spans 17 amino acids. V trimming: 0 bases; J trimming: 4 bases; junction bases outside the gene matches: 12. As DNA, the CDR3 is TGCGCCAGCAGCTTGGGGCTAGCGGAAACTCTAGGAGAGACCCAGTACTTC. Its protein is CASSLGLAETLGETQYF.

This clonotype was seen many times. The chain couples TRBV20-1 to TRBJ2-3, with TRBD2 as a possible D gene (6 bases). V lost 6 bases, J lost 1 base, and 14 bases lay in between. The germline V gene has CDR1 DFQATT and CDR2 SNEGSKA (reference sequence). The CDR3 runs 14 residues. The CDR3 sequence: CSAPPAGRTDTQYF. DNA of the CDR3: TGCAGTGCCCCCCCGGCGGGGCGCACAGATACGCAGTATTTT.

This clonotype was seen a few times. V is TRBV6-5 and J is TRBJ2-1, with 9 bases identical to TRBD2. CDR1 and CDR2 from the germline V gene are MNHEY and SVGAGI. Trimming took 6 bases from V and 3 from J; bases not matched to a gene: 9. This CDR3 has 16 amino acids. The CDR3 nucleotides read TGTGCCAGCAGCTACATAGCGGGAGCAAGCTACAATGAGCAGTTCTTC. It is translated as CASSYIAGASYNEQFF.

V gene TRBV20-1 combines with J gene TRBJ2-7; perhaps TRBD2 as D (5 bases). The CDR3 sequence is 11 residues long. Looked up from germline, CDR1 is DFQATT and CDR2 is SNEGSKA (reference sequence). Trimming pared 6 bases from V and 0 bases from J, leaving 6 bases between. CDR3 loop: CSATSSYEQYF. CDR3 nucleotide sequence: TGCAGTGCAACTAGCTCCTACGAGCAGTACTTC.

There are a few counts of this clonotype. The V and J genes are TRBV12-3 or TRBV12-4 and TRBJ2-6; D is possibly TRBD1 (6 bases). The CDR3 has 17 residues. V was shortened by 3 bases and J by 2 bases, with 14 bases between the two germline ends. CDR3 loop: CASSFGQGLAGANVLTF. CDR3 DNA sequence: TGTGCCAGCAGTTTTGGGCAGGGGCTAGCTGGGGCCAACGTCCTGACTTTC.

This clonotype showed up just a few times. The rearrangement links TRBV7-9 to TRBJ2-1; tentatively, D is TRBD2 (5 bases). CDR3 length equals 12 residues. CDR1 SEHNR and CDR2 FQNEAQ come from the germline V gene (reference sequence). The germline V and J ends were trimmed by 3 bases and 12 bases, with 12 bases remaining between them. The CDR3 region has the DNA TGTGCCAGCAGCTTTGGCAGAGGGCGGCAGTTCTTC. It codes for CASSFGRGRQFF.

This clonotype was seen a few times. The chain employs TRBV18 and TRBJ2-7, with 9 bases fitting TRBD1. Germline lookup yields CDR1 KGHSH and CDR2 LQKENI. Trimming at V came to 2 bases and at J to 1 base, leaving 6 bases not matched to a gene. The CDR3 covers 16 residues. CDR3: CASSPVDRGLSYEQYF. The CDR3 nucleotides read TGTGCCAGCTCACCAGTGGACAGGGGTCTATCCTACGAGCAGTACTTC.

This clonotype was counted ten times or more. The chain uses TRBV20-1 and TRBJ2-7; 15 nucleotides align to TRBD2. Germline V lookup: CDR1 DFQATT, CDR2 SNEGSKA (reference sequence). J gave up 2 bases and V 4 bases, and 3 bases lay outside the gene matches. The CDR3 is made up of 15 amino acids. CDR3 in amino acids: CSATGLAGGPYEQYF. In nucleotides, the CDR3 is TGCAGTGCTACTGGACTAGCGGGAGGGCCCTACGAGCAGTACTTC.